This T cell receptor (beta chain) was identified in a study of shared clonotypes between healthy human individuals (dated by TCRdb to between 2020 and 2021). Background for the entire study: The cohort comprised a couple of women and a few men aged 18 to 49 years. The study deeply sequenced blood TCR repertoires of several healthy adults to estimate repertoire size and the extent of clonotype sharing between individuals. Between about 0.9 and 10 billion PBMCs per donor were obtained by leukapheresis. Per donor, three plates each were used for CD4 naive and CD4 memory, two for CD8 naive, and one for CD8 memory. Different laboratories and diverse techniques were used to prepare libraries and sequence TCR repertoires, to increase sequencing depth and limit assay-specific biases. The investigation overall reported the following: When a few donors were compared, the shared fraction of clonotypes was around 5% for naive CD4, less than 4% for naive CD8, 2.3% for memory CD4, and approximately 0.4% for memory CD8. Clonotypes shared by all four sorted-subset donors showed higher generation probabilities than non-shared clonotypes. Even with the large sequencing depth, rarefaction of the sorted-subset datasets indicated that sequencing was incomplete. Sampling was restricted to blood, and TCR repertoires in tissues likely differ from the TCR repertoires found in blood. Estimated clonotype richness was generally larger for naive than for memory subsets. Pairwise subsampling led to the expectation that sequencing depth would affect the degree of clonotype sharing among donors. The small number of donors limited the genetic and exposure-history diversity represented.

Using the deep immunoSEQ assay, TCR CDR3 regions were amplified from genomic DNA by multiplex PCR. For each cell subset, the extracted genomic DNA was distributed evenly across all wells of several immunoSEQ 96-well plates, and each plate served as one replicate. For sorted subsets, about 220 ng of genomic DNA, equivalent to 30,000 or so T cell genomes, went into each replicate PCR. The purified libraries were quantified using a Qubit 3.0 fluorometer, sized with a Bioanalyzer 2100, and then quantified again using the KAPA Library Quantification kit. Every immunoSEQ 96-well plate was sequenced on a dedicated single-read 150-cycle Illumina NextSeq 550 flow cell. The published analysis was carried out like this. Because only junctional sequences without quality scores were contained in the immunoSEQ output, filtering matching that applied to full-length reads could not be performed. Sequences were annotated with PyIR, a Python wrapper for IgBLAST v1.9, and V/J genes and CDR3 were assigned using IMGT germline references. Reads with weak V/J assignments (E-value above 1e-6), missing CDR3, stop codons, out-of-frame junctions, or ambiguous translated residues were removed. V3J clonotypes were defined as sequences sharing an identical inferred V gene, J gene, and CDR3 amino acid sequence. Percentage overlap between repertoires was computed as shared unique clonotypes divided by the size of the smaller repertoire. Three approaches were used to assess repertoire richness: RTK rarefaction, the Chao1 estimator, and Recon v2.1 estimates of unobserved clonotypes. Generation probabilities for all TCRbeta clonotypes obtained by the gDNA method from a few donors were computed using OLGA. Imported from immuneACCESS, the table was reduced by TCRdb to in-frame sequences with V and J called. These copies leave out some clones; in studies compared against another copy, an unresolved V gene accounts for under half, and the cause of the remainder is not known. That table supplies the V and J calls and clone size; D and trimming were determined from the DNA. Recorded for this sample are roughly 2.5 million clones; roughly 92% of them occurred a single time. In total, the top ten clones hold roughly 0.13% of the sample.

A remark on this clone: The clone's antigen remains unknown. No qualities accompany the bases; no much larger clone lies one base away.

Donors were healthy HIV-negative adults with no recently reported acute infections or vaccinations. Every donor was a Caucasian adult residing in Nashville, Tennessee, USA. CD4+ T cells were enriched through magnetic negative selection, after which naive cells were positively selected on CD45RA and the remaining negative fraction served as the memory subset. Blood was obtained by leukapheresis, after which PBMCs were separated by Ficoll-Histopaque density gradient centrifugation and cryopreserved in liquid nitrogen vapor phase. Analytical flow cytometry was used to check the purity and quantity of every magnetically sorted T cell population. Genomic DNA was isolated from each sorted fraction and quantified by UV absorbance on a Nanodrop 2000c. Sequences SGHRS (CDR1) and YFSETQ (CDR2) are obtained from the germline V gene. The CDR3 holds 12 amino acids from the cysteine to the phenylalanine. Only the CDR3 DNA stays, 36 bases, in frame from base 1. V drops 9 bases and J drops 8 bases, leaving 15 bases in between.

The sequence is built from TRBV5-1 and TRBJ2-1; TRBD1 is possibly the D segment (6 matching bases). This TCR derives from a man aged 18 to 29 in good health. The sample was naive CD4+ T cells sorted from blood. Interpreted using the paper, the cell subset or site label stands for: CD45RA+ positively selected. The DNA reads as follows: TGCGCCATCAGACGGGCAGGGGATGAGCAGTTCTTC. Its protein product is CAIRRAGDEQFF.